This TCR beta chain was identified during a study of CD8 T cells in Susac syndrome. The RNA, roughly 0.5 to 1 ug, was put through reverse transcription using random hexamers. TCRdb passed the immunoSEQ multiplex PCR reads through MiXCR, listing each CDR3 protein once. Here the sample spans 95,000 or so distinct CDR3 sequences, 80% to 95% being singletons. The CDR3 is 17 residues long. Per germline, CDR1 SGHNT and CDR2 YYREEE (reference sequence). The V end was cut by 0 bases, the J end by 1 base, with 14 bases between. Blood CD8+ and CD4+ T cells underwent high-throughput TCR beta sequencing. The J gene is TRBJ2-1, the V gene TRBV5-4; D perhaps matches TRBD2 (5 bases). The source is a human donor in good health. The specimen sequenced was CD8+ T cells from PBMCs. The CDR3 DNA reads TGTGCCAGCAGCTTGGCGTCTCCTCCGGGGTCCTACAATGAGCAGTTCTTC. Amino acids: CASSLASPPGSYNEQFF.